This entry features one T cell receptor (beta chain) sequence. The sample is drawn from a study of control samples from healthy donors and cancer patients. Germline V CDR1 and CDR2: MDHEN, SYDVKM. The germline V and J ends were trimmed by 5 bases and 5 bases, with 13 bases remaining between them. The CDR3 has 15 residues. Measured with immunoSEQ multiplex PCR; TCRdb has only the in-frame clones, and not every one. The sample shows 160,000 or so clones, roughly 94% of them seen only once. This chain joins TRBV28 and TRBJ1-6; possibly TRBD1 for D (5 bases). The sequenced sample was PBMCs. The sequence was obtained from a man aged 55-75 years with colorectal cancer. The CDR3 DNA reads TGTGCCAGCAGTCCCGGGACGGTGAATAATTCACCCCTCCACTTT. Residues: CASSPGTVNNSPLHF.